The rows below give T cell receptor beta chains drawn from one sample of a study of PD-1 blockade in classical Hodgkin lymphoma. Produced via immunoSEQ multiplex PCR; TCRdb's table is partial and in-frame only. Altogether just under 30,000 clones are present, over 70% being singletons, with the ten largest covering 3.5% to 4.5%. The specimen comprised peripheral blood mononuclear cells (PBMCs), sampled before the second cycle of nivolumab. These receptor sequences come from a human donor with classical Hodgkin lymphoma. The CDR3 runs from the conserved cysteine through the conserved F or W. The D gene is left open where the match is weak. Only part of the rows carry a size: once, few, many, or a class if the clone is expanded.

d_gene	abundance	v_gene	j_gene	CDR3nt	CDR3aa
-	-	TRBV6-5	TRBJ2-1	TGTGCCAGCAAGGCGTTAGCGGCAGACCATGAGCAGTTCTTC	CASKALAADHEQFF
-	-	TRBV1	TRBJ2-3	TGCACCAGCAGCCAAGAATGCGGGGATAGCACAGATACGCAGTATTTT	CTSSQECGDSTDTQYF
TRBD2	few	TRBV19	TRBJ2-2	TGTGCCAGTAGTACGATCCTAGCGGGAGTCACCGGGGAGCTGTTTTTT	CASSTILAGVTGELFF
TRBD2	-	TRBV4-2	TRBJ2-1	TGTGCCAGCAGCCAAGCCGGGACTAGCGGTTACAATGAGCAGTTCTTC	CASSQAGTSGYNEQFF
TRBD1	few	TRBV7-2	TRBJ2-3	TGTGCCAGCAGCTCGAGACAGGGGGTCGGTACAGATACGCAGTATTTT	CASSSRQGVGTDTQYF
TRBD1	few	TRBV28	TRBJ1-2	TGTGCCAGCAGTACGAGAGGACAGGGAGCCAATAACTATGGCTACACCTTC	CASSTRGQGANNYGYTF
-	-	TRBV27	TRBJ2-7	TGTGCCAGCAGTTTATCGGAGGGGGCGTTGAACGAGCAGTACTTC	CASSLSEGALNEQYF
-	-	TRBV5-1	TRBJ2-5	TGCGCCAGCAGCTTGGTTTCCGGGACAGAGACCCAGTACTTC	CASSLVSGTETQYF
-	-	TRBV5-4	TRBJ1-2	TGTGCCAGCAGCCCCCCAGGACTAACTGACTATGGCTACACCTTC	CASSPPGLTDYGYTF
TRBD1	-	TRBV19	TRBJ1-2	TGTGCCAGTAGTCCAGGGACAGGGGGCGGCTACACCTTC	CASSPGTGGGYTF
TRBD1	-	TRBV19	TRBJ1-2	TGTGCCAGTAGGATCGGACAGGGTTTGGTAGGGGGCTACACCTTC	CASRIGQGLVGGYTF
TRBD1	-	TRBV28	TRBJ1-5	TGTGCCAGCAACACGCAGGGGGATTATAGCAATCAGCCCCAGCATTTT	CASNTQGDYSNQPQHF
TRBD1	-	TRBV6-1	TRBJ2-7	TGTGCCAGCAGTGACCTGACAGGGGCGAGGTACTTC	CASSDLTGARYF
-	-	TRBV20-1	TRBJ2-3	TGCAGTGCTGGGGGTGGGACGCAGTATTTT	CSAGGGTQYF